This T cell receptor beta chain comes out of a study of blood T cells in healthy people across ages. Study outcomes and limitations: In older individuals, TCR beta diversity per million T cells was lower, falling roughly linearly with age. Researchers said unsorted PBMCs prevented a conclusive naive versus antigen-experienced comparison.

Looked up from germline, CDR1 is SGHAT and CDR2 is FQDESV (reference sequence). V trimming: 4 bases; J trimming: 3 bases; junction bases outside the gene matches: 12. The CDR3 sequence is 17 residues long. Isolation recovered at least 6 million PBMCs from every sample. Notes on this clonotype: Its specificity is unknown.

A second PCR, run for about 7 to 11 cycles, used a sample-barcoded 5' primer plus a J-beta primer mix. TCRdb re-called the 5' RACE reads with MiXCR, one entry per CDR3 protein. The table has more than 750,000 distinct CDR3 sequences, 25% to 35% seen once. The sample also formed part of further work on T cells of mothers and their children.

This receptor was obtained from a middle-aged woman in good health. The rearrangement uses TRBV11-1 and TRBJ2-5; 9 nucleotides line up with TRBD1. Source material: blood. The CDR3: CASSSGKTGGFEETQYF. The CDR3 nucleotides are TGTGCCAGCAGCTCCGGGAAAACAGGGGGCTTTGAAGAGACCCAGTACTTC.